The present T cell receptor beta chain was sequenced within a study of blood T cells in healthy people across ages. The V gene's germline CDR1 is KGHSH and CDR2 LQKENI. The CDR3 has 15 residues. Concerning this clonotype itself: The junction does not match germline at one end; this may be a read error.

It was with a sample-barcoded 5' primer and a J-beta primer mix that a second PCR of roughly 6 to 12 cycles was run. From the 5' RACE reads, TCRdb called clonotypes with MiXCR, one entry per CDR3 protein. The repertoire consists of 920,000 or so distinct CDR3 sequences, with roughly 45% occurring once and the leading ten covering around 18%. Sequences were obtained from blood. V gene TRBV18 combines with J gene TRBJ2-3; a weak D match, TRBD1 (5 bases). The sequence derives from a woman aged 60-70 years in good health. CDR3 protein: CARSPLQANTDTQYF. The CDR3 nucleotides are TGTGCCAGATCACCCTTACAGGCGAACACAGATACGCAGTATTTT. Using reference TRBV18 and TRBJ2-3 for the parts outside the CDR3, the full variable domain is NAGVMQNPRHLVRRRGQEARLRCSPMKGHSHVYWYRQLPEEGLKFMVYLQKENIIDESGMPKERFSAEFPKEGPSILRIQQVVRGDSAAYFCARSPLQANTDTQYFGPGTRLTVL.